These 5 T cell receptor beta chains were sequenced from one sample in a study of T cell changes during pregnancy in multiple sclerosis. Repertoires were generated with immunoSEQ multiplex PCR, while TCRdb's copy carries only in-frame clones and drops some. The sample holds around 30,000 clones; about 90% are singletons and the top ten take 3.5%. Sequences were derived from CD8+ T cells from peripheral blood mononuclear cells, sampled in the third trimester of pregnancy. The source is a female donor with multiple sclerosis, enrolled in a pregnancy study.

This clone was seen only once. V gene TRBV7-9 combines with J gene TRBJ1-2; D uncertain. Germline values: CDR1 SEHNR, CDR2 FQNEAQ (reference sequence). V gave up 0 bases and J gave up 6 bases, with 5 bases separating them. This CDR3 contains 12 residues. The CDR3 reads CASSLAVDGYTF. The CDR3 bases are TGTGCCAGCAGCTTAGCGGTAGATGGCTACACCTTC. Together with reference TRBV7-9 and TRBJ1-2, the CDR3 gives the full variable domain: DTGVSQNPRHKITKRGQNVTFRCDPISEHNRLYWYRQTLGQGPEFLTYFQNEAQLEKSRLLSDRFSAERPKGSFSTLEIQRTEQGDSAMYLCASSLAVDGYTFGSGTRLTVV.

The chain links TRBV6-1 to TRBJ1-5; 8 bases align to TRBD1. Germline trimming cut 8 bases from V and 6 bases from J; bases unmatched to any gene: 9. This CDR3 comprises 14 residues. Germline assignment: CDR1 MNHNS and CDR2 SASEGT. As DNA, the CDR3 is TGTGCCAGCGGGACAGGAGGGACGGCTCAGCCCCAGCATTTT. It yields the protein CASGTGGTAQPQHF.

The chain uses TRBV18 and TRBJ1-6; TRBD1 matches at 10 bases. The CDR3 spans 18 residues. Germline CDR1 reads KGHSH; CDR2 reads LQKENI. The V gene end was trimmed by 3 bases and the J gene end by 1 base; junction bases not matched to a gene: 6. The CDR3 DNA reads as TGTGCCAGCTCACCTTGGGACAGGGGAGTTTCCTATAATTCACCCCTCCACTTT. As protein: CASSPWDRGVSYNSPLHF.

On this clone: Distinct nucleotide sequences in the sample also encode this CDR3. The CDR3 sequence is CASRDRGQETQYF. CDR3 bases: TGTGCCAGTAGGGACAGGGGACAAGAGACCCAGTACTTC. The J gene is TRBJ2-5, the V gene TRBV19; 9 nucleotides line up with TRBD1. Trimming took 6 bases from V and 2 from J; bases not matched to a gene: 1. CDR3 length equals 13 residues. Germline values: CDR1 LNHDA, CDR2 SQIVND (reference sequence). Variable domain in full (rest from reference TRBV19 and TRBJ2-5): DGGITQSPKYLFRKEGQNVTLSCEQNLNHDAMYWYRQDPGQGLRLIYYSQIVNDFQKGDIAEGYSVSREKKESFPLTVTSAQKNPTAFYLCASRDRGQETQYFGPGTRLLVL.

The V call is TRBV4-3, the J call TRBJ2-1; 16 bases map to TRBD2. Germline CDR1 is LGHNA and CDR2 is YSLEER. J was trimmed by 5 bases and V by 0 bases; bases with no gene match: 4. The CDR3 is 18 amino acids. CDR3 DNA sequence: TGCGCCAGCAGCCAAGATCCGGGACTAGCGGGGGGGAACAATGAGCAGTTCTTC. It is translated as CASSQDPGLAGGNNEQFF.